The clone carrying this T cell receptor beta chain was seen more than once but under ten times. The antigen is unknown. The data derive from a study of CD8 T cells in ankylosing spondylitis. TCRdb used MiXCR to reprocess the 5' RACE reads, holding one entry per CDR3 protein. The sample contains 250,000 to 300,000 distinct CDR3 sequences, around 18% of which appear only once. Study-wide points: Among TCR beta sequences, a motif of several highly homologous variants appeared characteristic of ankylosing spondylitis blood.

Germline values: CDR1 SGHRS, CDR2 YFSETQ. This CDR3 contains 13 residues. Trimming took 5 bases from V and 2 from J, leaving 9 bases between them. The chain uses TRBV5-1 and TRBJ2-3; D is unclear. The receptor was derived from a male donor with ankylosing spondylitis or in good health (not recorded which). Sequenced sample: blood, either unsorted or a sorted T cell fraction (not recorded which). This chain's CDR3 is CASRLFSTDTQYF. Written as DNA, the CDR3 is TGCGCCAGCAGACTATTTTCCACAGATACGCAGTATTTT.